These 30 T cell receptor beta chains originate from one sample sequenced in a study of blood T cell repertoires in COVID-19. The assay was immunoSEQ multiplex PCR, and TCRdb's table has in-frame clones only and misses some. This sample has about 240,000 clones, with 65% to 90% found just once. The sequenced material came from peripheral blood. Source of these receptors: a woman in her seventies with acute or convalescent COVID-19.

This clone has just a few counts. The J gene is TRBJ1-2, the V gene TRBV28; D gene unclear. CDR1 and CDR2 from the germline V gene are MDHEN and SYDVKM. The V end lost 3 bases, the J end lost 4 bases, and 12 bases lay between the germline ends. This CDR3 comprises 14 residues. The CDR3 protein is CASSLGLGGYGYTF. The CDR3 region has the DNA TGTGCCAGCAGTTTGGGCTTAGGAGGCTATGGCTACACCTTC.

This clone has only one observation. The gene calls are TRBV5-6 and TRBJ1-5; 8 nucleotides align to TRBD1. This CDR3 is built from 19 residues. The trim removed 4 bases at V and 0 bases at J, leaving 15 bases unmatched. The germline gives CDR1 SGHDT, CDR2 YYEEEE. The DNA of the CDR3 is TGTGCCAGCAGCCGCACCCGGGACAGGCACTATTATAGCAATCAGCCCCAGCATTTT. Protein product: CASSRTRDRHYYSNQPQHF.

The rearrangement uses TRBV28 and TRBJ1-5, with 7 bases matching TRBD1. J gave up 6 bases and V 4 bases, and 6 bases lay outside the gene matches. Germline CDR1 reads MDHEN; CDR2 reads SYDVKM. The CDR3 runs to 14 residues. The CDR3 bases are TGTGCCAGCAGTTCTCCCCGGGACAGTCAGCCCCAGCATTTT. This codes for CASSSPRDSQPQHF. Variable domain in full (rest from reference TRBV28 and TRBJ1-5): DVKVTQSSRYLVKRTGEKVFLECVQDMDHENMFWYRQDPGLGLRLIYFSYDVKMKEKGDIPEGYSVSREKKERFSLILESASTNQTSMYLCASSSPRDSQPQHFGDGTRLSIL.

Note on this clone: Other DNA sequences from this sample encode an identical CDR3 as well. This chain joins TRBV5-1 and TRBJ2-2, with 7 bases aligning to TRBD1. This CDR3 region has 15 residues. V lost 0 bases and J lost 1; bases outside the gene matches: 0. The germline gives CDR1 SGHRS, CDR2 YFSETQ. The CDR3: CASSLGQGNTGELFF. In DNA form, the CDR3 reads TGCGCCAGCAGCTTGGGACAGGGGAACACCGGGGAGCTGTTTTTT. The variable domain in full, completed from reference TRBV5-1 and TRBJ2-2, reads KAGVTQTPRYLIKTRGQQVTLSCSPISGHRSVSWYQQTPGQGLQFLFEYFSETQRNKGNFPGRFSGRQFSNSRSEMNVSTLELGDSALYLCASSLGQGNTGELFFGEGSRLTVL.

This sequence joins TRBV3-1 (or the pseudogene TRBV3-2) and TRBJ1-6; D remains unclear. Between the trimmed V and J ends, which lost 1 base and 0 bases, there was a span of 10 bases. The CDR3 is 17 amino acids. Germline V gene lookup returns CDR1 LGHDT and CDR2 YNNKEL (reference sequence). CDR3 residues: CASSQVLSSSYNSPLHF. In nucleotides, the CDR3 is TGTGCCAGCAGCCAAGTGTTGTCGAGCTCCTATAATTCACCCCTCCACTTT.

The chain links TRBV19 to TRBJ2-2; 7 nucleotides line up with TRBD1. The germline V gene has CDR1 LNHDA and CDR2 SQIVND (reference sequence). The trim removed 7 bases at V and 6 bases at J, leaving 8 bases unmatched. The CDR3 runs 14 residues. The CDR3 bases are TGTGCCAGTACCCTGACAGGGATTGCCGGGGAGCTGTTTTTT. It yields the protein CASTLTGIAGELFF.

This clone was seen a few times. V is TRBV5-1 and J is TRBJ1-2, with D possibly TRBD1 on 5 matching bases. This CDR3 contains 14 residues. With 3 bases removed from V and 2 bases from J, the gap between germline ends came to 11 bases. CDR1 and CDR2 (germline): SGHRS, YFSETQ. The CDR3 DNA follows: TGCGCCAGCAGCTCCAATGGGGGGAACTATGGCTACACCTTC. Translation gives CASSSNGGNYGYTF.

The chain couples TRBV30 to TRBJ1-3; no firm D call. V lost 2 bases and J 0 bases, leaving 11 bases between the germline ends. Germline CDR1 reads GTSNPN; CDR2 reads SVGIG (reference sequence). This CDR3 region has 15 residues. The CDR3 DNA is TGTGCCTGGAGTCCCGTTACCAGCTCTGGAAACACCATATATTTT. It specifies CAWSPVTSSGNTIYF.

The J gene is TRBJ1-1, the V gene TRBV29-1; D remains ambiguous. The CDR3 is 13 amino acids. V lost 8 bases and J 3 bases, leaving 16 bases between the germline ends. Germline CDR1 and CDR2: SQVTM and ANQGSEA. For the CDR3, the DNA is TGCAGCTCGGCGAGGGTATTGGACACTGAAGCTTTCTTT. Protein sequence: CSSARVLDTEAFF.

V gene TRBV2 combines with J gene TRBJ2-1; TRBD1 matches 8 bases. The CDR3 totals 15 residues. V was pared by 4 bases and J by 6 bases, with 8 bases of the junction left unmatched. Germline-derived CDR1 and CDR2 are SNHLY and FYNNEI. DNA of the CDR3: TGTGCCAGCAGTGTTAGCAGGGGGCGCTTCAATGAGCAGTTCTTC. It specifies CASSVSRGRFNEQFF.

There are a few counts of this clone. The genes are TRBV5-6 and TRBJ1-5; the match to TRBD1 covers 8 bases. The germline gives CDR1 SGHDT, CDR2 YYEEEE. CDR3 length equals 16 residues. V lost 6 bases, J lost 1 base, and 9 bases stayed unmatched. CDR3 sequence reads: CASKNQGAGSNQPQHF. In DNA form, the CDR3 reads TGTGCCAGCAAGAATCAGGGGGCCGGGAGCAATCAGCCCCAGCATTTT.

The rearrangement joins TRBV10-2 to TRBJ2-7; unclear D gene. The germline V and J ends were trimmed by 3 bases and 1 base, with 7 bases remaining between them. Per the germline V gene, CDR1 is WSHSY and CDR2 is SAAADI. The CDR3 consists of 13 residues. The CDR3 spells CASSEPLSYEQYF. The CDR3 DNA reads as TGCGCCAGCAGTGAACCGCTATCCTACGAGCAGTACTTC.

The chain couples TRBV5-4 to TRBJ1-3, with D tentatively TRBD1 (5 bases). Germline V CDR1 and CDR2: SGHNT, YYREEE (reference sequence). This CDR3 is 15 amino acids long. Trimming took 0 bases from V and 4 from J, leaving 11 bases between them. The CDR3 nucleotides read TGTGCCAGCAGCTTGGTAGGGGCCTCCGGAAACACCATATATTTT. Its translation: CASSLVGASGNTIYF.

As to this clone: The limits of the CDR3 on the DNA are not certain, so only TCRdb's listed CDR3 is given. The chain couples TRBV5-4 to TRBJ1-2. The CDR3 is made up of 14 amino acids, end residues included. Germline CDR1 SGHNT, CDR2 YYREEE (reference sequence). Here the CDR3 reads CASSWGLRAGGYTF.

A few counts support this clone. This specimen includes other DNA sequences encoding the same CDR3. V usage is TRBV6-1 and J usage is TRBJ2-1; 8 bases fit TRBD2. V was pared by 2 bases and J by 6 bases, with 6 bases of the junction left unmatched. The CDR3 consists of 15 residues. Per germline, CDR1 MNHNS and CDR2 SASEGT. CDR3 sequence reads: CASSELGGGSNEQFF. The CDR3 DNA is TGTGCCAGCAGTGAATTAGGCGGGGGGAGCAATGAGCAGTTCTTC.

The CDR3 coding sequence is TGTGCCACCAGTGACCACCTGGACAGAGGACCCTATGGCTACACCTTC. Encoded protein: CATSDHLDRGPYGYTF. The chain carries TRBV24-1 and TRBJ1-2; D may be TRBD1 (6 bases). The CDR3 covers 16 residues. Trimming cost V 4 bases and J 4 bases, with 18 bases left between them. Germline V gene data show CDR1 as KGHDR and CDR2 as SFDVKD.

The CDR3 DNA reads as TGTGCCTGGAATACGGGACTAGCGATAAGGGATGAGCAGTTCTTC. Translated: CAWNTGLAIRDEQFF. This chain connects TRBV30 to TRBJ2-1; TRBD2 matches at 10 bases. Germline loops: CDR1 GTSNPN, CDR2 SVGIG (reference sequence). Trimming removed 4 bases from V and 8 bases from J; junction bases left unmatched: 11. The CDR3 extends over 15 amino acids. Full variable domain (outside the CDR3, taken from reference TRBV30 and TRBJ2-1): SQTIHQWPATLVQPVGSPLSLECTVEGTSNPNLYWYRQAAGRGLQLLFYSVGIGQISSEVPQNLSASRPQDRQFILSSKKLLLSDSGFYLCAWNTGLAIRDEQFFGPGTRLTVL.

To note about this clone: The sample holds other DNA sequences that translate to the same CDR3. CDR3 sequence: CASSLGGGEQFF. As DNA, the CDR3 is TGTGCCAGCAGCTTAGGAGGAGGCGAGCAGTTCTTC. V is TRBV11-2 and J is TRBJ2-1, with a tentative D call TRBD2 (5 bases). Trimming pared 1 base from V and 10 bases from J, leaving 8 bases between. CDR3 length: 12 residues. The germline V gene has CDR1 SGHAT and CDR2 FQNNGV.

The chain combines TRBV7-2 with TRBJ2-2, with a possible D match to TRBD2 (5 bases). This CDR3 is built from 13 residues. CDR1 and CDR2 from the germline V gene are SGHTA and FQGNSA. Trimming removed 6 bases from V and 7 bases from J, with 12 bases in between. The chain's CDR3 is CASSARSGGELFF. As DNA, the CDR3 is TGTGCCAGCAGTGCCAGGAGCGGCGGGGAGCTGTTTTTT.

CDR3 region: CASSYAGTGAHYGYTF. In DNA, the CDR3 is TGTGCCAGCAGTTACGCCGGGACAGGGGCACACTATGGCTACACCTTC. The genes are TRBV6-2 or TRBV6-3 and TRBJ1-2; 10 nucleotides agree with TRBD1. From germline, CDR1 is MNHEY and CDR2 SVGEGT. The trim removed 2 bases at V and 3 bases at J, leaving 6 bases unmatched. This CDR3 comprises 16 residues.

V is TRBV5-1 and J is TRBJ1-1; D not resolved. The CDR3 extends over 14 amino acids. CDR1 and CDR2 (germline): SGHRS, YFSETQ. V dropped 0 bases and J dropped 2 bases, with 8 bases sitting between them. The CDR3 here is CASSLAVPNTEAFF. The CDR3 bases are TGCGCCAGCAGCTTGGCGGTCCCCAACACTGAAGCTTTCTTT.

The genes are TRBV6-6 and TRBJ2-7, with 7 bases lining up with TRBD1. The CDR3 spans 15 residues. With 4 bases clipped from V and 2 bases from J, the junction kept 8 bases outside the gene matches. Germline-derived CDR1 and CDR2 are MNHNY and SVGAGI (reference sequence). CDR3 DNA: TGTGCCAGCAGTTCACCCGACAGGGCTACCTACGAGCAGTACTTC. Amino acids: CASSSPDRATYEQYF.

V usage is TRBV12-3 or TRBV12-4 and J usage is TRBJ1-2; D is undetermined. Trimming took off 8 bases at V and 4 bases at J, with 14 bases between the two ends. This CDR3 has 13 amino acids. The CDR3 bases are TGTGCCAGCCAGAACAGTGCAACCTATGGCTACACCTTC. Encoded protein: CASQNSATYGYTF.

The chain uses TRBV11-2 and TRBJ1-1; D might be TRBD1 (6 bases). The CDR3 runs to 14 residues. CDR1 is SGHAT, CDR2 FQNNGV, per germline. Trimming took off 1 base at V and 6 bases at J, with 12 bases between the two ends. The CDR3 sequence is CASSLGRGLAEAFF. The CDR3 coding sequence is TGTGCCAGCAGCTTAGGGCGGGGGCTGGCTGAAGCTTTCTTT.

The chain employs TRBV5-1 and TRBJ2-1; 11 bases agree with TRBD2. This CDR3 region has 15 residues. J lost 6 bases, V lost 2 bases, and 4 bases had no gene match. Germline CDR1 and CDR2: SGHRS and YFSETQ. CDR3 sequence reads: CASSFVAGGRNEQFF. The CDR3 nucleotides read TGCGCCAGCAGCTTCGTAGCGGGGGGGCGCAATGAGCAGTTCTTC.

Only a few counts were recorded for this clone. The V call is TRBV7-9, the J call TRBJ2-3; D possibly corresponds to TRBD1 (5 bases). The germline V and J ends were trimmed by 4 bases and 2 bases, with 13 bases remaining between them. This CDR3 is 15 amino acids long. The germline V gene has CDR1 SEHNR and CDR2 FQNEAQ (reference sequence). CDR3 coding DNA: TGTGCCAGCAGCTCGCGACAGTTCCACACAGATACGCAGTATTTT. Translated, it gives CASSSRQFHTDTQYF.

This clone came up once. CDR3 region: CASSDNRGPGNTIYF. DNA for the CDR3: TGTGCCAGCAGCGACAACAGGGGACCTGGAAACACCATATATTTT. V is TRBV7-2 and J is TRBJ1-3; 7 bases map to TRBD1. Trimming at V came to 5 bases and at J to 2 bases, leaving 6 bases not matched to a gene. This CDR3 is built from 15 residues. Per the germline V gene, CDR1 is SGHTA and CDR2 is FQGNSA.

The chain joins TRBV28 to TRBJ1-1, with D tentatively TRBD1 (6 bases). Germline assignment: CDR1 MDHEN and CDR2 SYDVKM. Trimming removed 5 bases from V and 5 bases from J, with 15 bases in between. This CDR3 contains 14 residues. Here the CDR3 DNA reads TGTGCCAGCAGTGTCGGACAGCCGAGGACTGAAGCTTTCTTT. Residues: CASSVGQPRTEAFF.

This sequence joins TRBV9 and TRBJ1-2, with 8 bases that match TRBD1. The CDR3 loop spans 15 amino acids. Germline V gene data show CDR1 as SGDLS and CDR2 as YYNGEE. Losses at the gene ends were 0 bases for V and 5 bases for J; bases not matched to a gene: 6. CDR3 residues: CASSVADRGEYGYTF. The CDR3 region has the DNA TGTGCCAGCAGCGTAGCAGACAGGGGAGAATATGGCTACACCTTC.

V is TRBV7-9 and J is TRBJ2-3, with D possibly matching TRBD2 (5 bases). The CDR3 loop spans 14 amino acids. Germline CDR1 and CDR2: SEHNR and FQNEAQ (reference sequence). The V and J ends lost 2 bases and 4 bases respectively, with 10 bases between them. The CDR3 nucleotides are TGTGCCAGCAGCTTAAGCCTAGCAGCAGATACGCAGTATTTT. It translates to CASSLSLAADTQYF.